Following are 24 T cell receptor beta chains from one sample sequenced in a study of OX40 agonist ivuxolimab in advanced cancers. The method was immunoSEQ multiplex PCR; TCRdb's version includes in-frame clones alone and lacks a portion of them. The profile shows tens of thousands of clones, approximately 88% of them singletons. The source was CD4+ or CD8+ T cells sorted from blood, collected in a trial of the OX40 agonist ivuxolimab. These receptor sequences come from an adult with an advanced solid tumor such as melanoma, head and neck, liver or kidney cancer.

The chain joins TRBV18 to TRBJ2-5; the D is unclear. This CDR3 has 12 residues. V was pared by 4 bases and J by 4 bases, with 7 bases between. Germline V gene lookup returns CDR1 KGHSH and CDR2 LQKENI. The CDR3 loop is CASSLSGETQYF. CDR3 bases: TGTGCCAGCTCACTTTCGGGAGAGACCCAGTACTTC.

The J gene is TRBJ1-2, the V gene TRBV10-3, with 7 bases aligning to TRBD1. The CDR3 has 13 amino acids. V dropped 4 bases and J dropped 10; count of bases not matched to a gene: 9. Germline V CDR1 and CDR2: ENHRY, SYGVKD. The CDR3 DNA follows: TGTGCCATCAGTGGGGACAGAGCCTCCTACTACACCTTC. Protein sequence: CAISGDRASYYTF.

V usage is TRBV7-9 and J usage is TRBJ2-5; D perhaps matches TRBD1 (6 bases). V gave up 1 base and J gave up 5 bases, with 23 bases separating them. The CDR3 totals 18 residues. Germline V gives CDR1 SEHNR, CDR2 FQNEAQ (reference sequence). The CDR3 bases are TGTGCCAGCAGCTTAGGATCCTCCGGCAGGGGTGTGGGGGAGACCCAGTACTTC. Translated: CASSLGSSGRGVGETQYF.

V is TRBV5-6 and J is TRBJ1-2, with D maybe TRBD1 (5 bases). The V gene's germline CDR1 is SGHDT and CDR2 YYEEEE. Trimming took off 4 bases at V and 7 bases at J, with 8 bases between the two ends. This CDR3 has 11 amino acids. The CDR3 spells CASSEDTGYTF. CDR3 coding DNA: TGTGCCAGCAGCGAGGACACTGGCTACACCTTC.

This chain uses TRBV27 with TRBJ1-2, with D possibly TRBD1 on 5 matching bases. Per the germline V gene, CDR1 is MNHEY and CDR2 is SMNVEV (reference sequence). V was pared by 6 bases and J by 0 bases, with 17 bases between. The CDR3 is made up of 16 amino acids. In DNA form, the CDR3 reads TGTGCCAGCAGCCCAGGGTTGGGGAAGACTAACTATGGCTACACCTTC. Residues: CASSPGLGKTNYGYTF.

The chain couples TRBV14 to TRBJ1-1; 9 bases match TRBD1. Trimming cost V 1 base and J 11 bases; bases outside gene matches: 5. The CDR3 extends over 13 amino acids. CDR1 and CDR2 (germline): SGHDN, FVKESK. CDR3 sequence (DNA): TGTGCCAGCAGCCAAGGGTGGGACAGGGTCGCTTTCTTT. Its translation is CASSQGWDRVAFF.

The chain carries TRBV28 and TRBJ1-6; no clear D gene. Trimming shortened V by 6 bases and J by 0 bases, and 6 bases separated the two germline ends. The CDR3 loop spans 14 amino acids. CDR1 is MDHEN, CDR2 SYDVKM, per germline. The CDR3 sequence is CASSPRSYNSPLHF. In DNA, the CDR3 is TGTGCCAGCAGCCCCCGCTCCTATAATTCACCCCTCCACTTT.

The gene calls are TRBV19 and TRBJ1-1; D perhaps matches TRBD1 (6 bases). The CDR3 length is 14 residues. The V gene's germline CDR1 is LNHDA and CDR2 SQIVND (reference sequence). V gave up 5 bases and J gave up 5 bases, with 15 bases separating them. CDR3 loop: CASSQQGKGTEAFF. The CDR3 DNA sequence: TGTGCCAGTAGTCAACAGGGTAAGGGGACTGAAGCTTTCTTT.

This sequence joins TRBV23-1 and TRBJ2-1; 9 bases are a match to TRBD1. TRBV23-1 is reported as an ORF; its role is uncertain. The V gene end was trimmed by 4 bases and the J gene end by 6 bases; junction bases not matched to a gene: 10. The CDR3 runs to 16 residues. CDR3 region: CASSLHRDREGNEQFF. DNA for the CDR3: TGCGCCAGCAGTCTTCACCGGGACAGGGAGGGCAATGAGCAGTTCTTC.

The chain combines TRBV5-6 with TRBJ1-2; maybe TRBD1 (6 bases). Germline CDR1 and CDR2: SGHDT and YYEEEE. The CDR3 runs to 15 residues. Trimming stripped 4 bases from V and 1 base from J, with 14 bases between. As DNA, the CDR3 is TGTGCCAGCAGCCCCCCCAGGGGAAGTAACTATGGCTACACCTTC. Protein sequence: CASSPPRGSNYGYTF.

The chain carries TRBV5-1 and TRBJ2-2; 7 nucleotides align to TRBD2. The CDR3 sequence is 15 residues long. V trimming: 5 bases; J trimming: 6 bases; junction bases outside the gene matches: 10. CDR1 and CDR2 (germline): SGHRS, YFSETQ. The CDR3 reads CASRFAGLAAGELFF. As DNA, the CDR3 is TGCGCCAGCAGATTTGCAGGGCTAGCGGCCGGGGAGCTGTTTTTT.

The rearrangement uses TRBV4-1 and TRBJ2-7, with 7 bases identical to TRBD2. V trimming: 8 bases; J trimming: 2 bases; junction bases outside the gene matches: 9. CDR1 is MGHRA and CDR2 is YSYEKL in the germline V gene. CDR3 length: 14 residues. As DNA, the CDR3 is TGCGCCAGCGGGCAAGCGGGGCCGCCCTACGAGCAGTACTTC. Translated: CASGQAGPPYEQYF.

The V and J genes are TRBV5-4 and TRBJ2-1; 7 bases match TRBD1. Trimming took 6 bases from V and 2 from J; bases not matched to a gene: 11. CDR3 length: 16 amino acids. The germline gives CDR1 SGHNT, CDR2 YYREEE (reference sequence). This chain's CDR3 is CASKKADREPYNEQFF. In DNA, the CDR3 is TGTGCCAGCAAAAAGGCAGACAGGGAACCCTACAATGAGCAGTTCTTC.

The chain combines TRBV7-2 with TRBJ2-1; no clear D. Looked up from germline, CDR1 is SGHTA and CDR2 is FQGNSA. Trimming removed 3 bases at V and 3 bases at J, with 0 bases between. CDR3 length: 11 amino acids. The CDR3 coding sequence is TGTGCCAGCAGCTTCTACAATGAGCAGTTCTTC. This translates into CASSFYNEQFF.

Remarks on this clone: Other DNA sequences in the sample encode the same CDR3. The chain uses TRBV20-1 and TRBJ1-2; D unresolved. Trimming shortened V by 1 base and J by 4 bases, and 4 bases separated the two germline ends. Germline lookup yields CDR1 DFQATT and CDR2 SNEGSKA (reference sequence). This CDR3 is 11 amino acids long. CDR3 amino acids: CSARGGYGYTF. The CDR3 nucleotides are TGCAGTGCTAGAGGGGGCTATGGCTACACCTTC.

This sequence joins TRBV5-6 and TRBJ1-2; D not certain. The V end lost 1 base, the J end lost 3 bases, and 4 bases lay between the germline ends. The germline V gene has CDR1 SGHDT and CDR2 YYEEEE. The length of the CDR3 is 12 residues. The CDR3 DNA follows: TGTGCCAGCAGCTTGCCAGACTATGGCTACACCTTC. This gives the protein CASSLPDYGYTF. The entire variable domain, with the rest obtained from reference TRBV5-6 and TRBJ1-2, is as follows: DAGVTQSPTHLIKTRGQQVTLRCSPKSGHDTVSWYQQALGQGPQFIFQYYEEEERQRGNFPDRFSGHQFPNYSSELNVNALLLGDSALYLCASSLPDYGYTFGSGTRLTVV.

V gene TRBV5-1 combines with J gene TRBJ1-6; D possibly corresponds to TRBD1 (5 bases). With 4 bases removed from V and 7 bases from J, the gap between germline ends came to 9 bases. This CDR3 is built from 13 residues. CDR1 and CDR2 from the germline V gene are SGHRS and YFSETQ. The CDR3 DNA follows: TGCGCCAGCAGCGCCGCAGGGAATTCACCCCTCCACTTT. Residues: CASSAAGNSPLHF.

The chain recombines TRBV18 with TRBJ2-3; the D gene could be TRBD1 or TRBD2 (6 bases each). The ends were cut back, 6 bases at V and 3 bases at J, with 16 bases in the middle. The germline CDR1 and CDR2 sequences are KGHSH and LQKENI. The CDR3 covers 15 residues. The CDR3 is CASSEGGERTDTQYF. CDR3 bases: TGTGCCAGCTCTGAGGGGGGCGAAAGGACAGATACGCAGTATTTT.

This clone was seen once. V usage is TRBV19 and J usage is TRBJ2-2; 8 nucleotides line up with TRBD2. The CDR3 sequence is 14 residues long. Unmatched junction bases numbered 9, after V lost 9 bases and J lost 6 bases. The germline CDR1 and CDR2 sequences are LNHDA and SQIVND (reference sequence). The CDR3 DNA sequence: TGTGCCAGCGGGGGGGCCTATTTCGCCGGGGAGCTGTTTTTT. It encodes CASGGAYFAGELFF.

J is TRBJ2-3 and V is TRBV29-1; D remains unclear. Germline V gene lookup returns CDR1 SQVTM and CDR2 ANQGSEA. This CDR3 comprises 12 residues. V was clipped by 4 bases and J by 4 bases, with 9 bases between them. The CDR3 DNA reads TGCAGCGTTGGAACAACCGCAGATACGCAGTATTTT. As protein: CSVGTTADTQYF.

This chain connects TRBV21-1 to TRBJ1-6. TRBV21-1 is annotated as a pseudogene. This CDR3 has 16 amino acids. The DNA of the CDR3 is TGTGCCAGCACCCCGCCTACCGGTCGCCATAATTCACCCCTCCACTTT. Its translation: CASTPPTGRHNSPLHF.

The CDR3 spells CASSWDRFTDTQYF. DNA of the CDR3: TGTGCCAGCAGCTGGGACAGGTTCACAGATACGCAGTATTTT. The chain employs TRBV7-3 and TRBJ2-3; TRBD1 agrees at 8 bases. Germline lookup yields CDR1 SGHTA and CDR2 FQGTGA. CDR3 size: 14 residues. The ends lost 4 bases at V and 2 bases at J; junction bases unmatched: 2.

The rearrangement links TRBV5-5 to TRBJ2-7; D not resolved. The CDR3 is 15 residues long. Germline V gene lookup returns CDR1 SGHKS and CDR2 YYEKEE (reference sequence). The germline V and J ends were trimmed by 4 bases and 0 bases, with 14 bases remaining between them. The CDR3 nucleotides are TGTGCCAGCAGCCTCATAAACAGATTCTCCTACGAGCAGTACTTC. The encoded protein is CASSLINRFSYEQYF. Full variable domain (rest looked up from reference TRBV5-5 and TRBJ2-7): DAGVTQSPTHLIKTRGQQVTLRCSPISGHKSVSWYQQVLGQGPQFIFQYYEKEERGRGNFPDRFSARQFPNYSSELNVNALLLGDSALYLCASSLINRFSYEQYFGPGTRLTVT.

The rearrangement uses TRBV28 and TRBJ2-1; a weak D match, TRBD2 (5 bases). With 7 bases removed from V and 5 bases from J, the gap between germline ends came to 12 bases. The length of the CDR3 is 13 residues. Germline lookup yields CDR1 MDHEN and CDR2 SYDVKM. Here the CDR3 reads CASINGVHNEQFF. CDR3 DNA sequence: TGTGCCAGCATAAACGGGGTGCACAATGAGCAGTTCTTC.